This record covers a single T cell receptor beta chain. This sample is part of a study of blood T cell repertoires in COVID-19. Profiling relied on immunoSEQ multiplex PCR, and the TCRdb table lists in-frame clones only, not all of them. The table shows about 180,000 clones, with 85% occurring only once. Participant age was roughly 18 to 95 years, and participants resided in approximately 24 US areas. Donors were grouped by their self-reported clinical history. Source material: PBMCs or T cells enriched from blood (not recorded which). This receptor was identified in a middle-aged man who had recovered from COVID-19.

In DNA form, the CDR3 reads TGCAGTACCCCAGGATACTATGGCTACACCTTC. Translation gives CSTPGYYGYTF. The V call is TRBV20-1, the J call TRBJ1-2, with no clear D. This CDR3 has 11 residues. V lost 8 bases to trimming and J lost 3 bases, with 10 bases between them. Germline V gene sequence: CDR1 DFQATT, CDR2 SNEGSKA (reference sequence).